This T cell receptor beta chain stems from a study of blood T cells in healthy people across ages. Findings and limits, study-wide: More naive CD4+ cells and higher diversity marked long-lived donors relative to aged donors. Observed TCR beta diversity per million T cells went down as age went up. This fall followed a roughly linear course with age. There was a strong correlation between TCR beta diversity and naive T cell percentage.

Per germline, CDR1 SGHTA and CDR2 FQGTGA. Trimming at V came to 5 bases and at J to 7 bases, leaving 8 bases not matched to a gene. The CDR3 runs 14 residues. Each donor supplied approximately 10 milliliters of peripheral blood. Primed by a sample-barcoded 5' primer and a J-beta primer mix, a second PCR proceeded for 7 to 11 cycles. TCRdb passed the 5' RACE reads through MiXCR, listing each CDR3 protein once. This table has roughly 680,000 distinct CDR3 sequences, about 51% appearing once. This clonotype was detected only a few times. Its antigen is not known. The sequenced sample was blood. The receptor comes from a woman older than 75 in good health. The chain uses TRBV7-3 and TRBJ2-7; 10 bases fit TRBD1. CDR3: CASSVRQGADEQYF. CDR3 bases: TGTGCCAGCAGCGTACGACAGGGGGCGGATGAGCAGTACTTC. The full variable domain, in which reference TRBV7-3 and TRBJ2-7 provide the parts outside the CDR3, is GAGVSQTPSNKVTEKGKYVELRCDPISGHTALYWYRQSLGQGPEFLIYFQGTGAADDSGLPNDRFFAVRPEGSVSTLKIQRTERGDSAVYLCASSVRQGADEQYFGPGTRLTVT.